The 14 T cell receptor beta chains below were found in one sample sequenced in a study of T-cell reconstitution after alpha-beta-depleted transplantation in children. Unique molecular identifiers featured in how the TCRbeta library was prepared. TCRdb re-analysed the PCR reads in MiXCR, keeping a single row per CDR3 protein. The table records 500,000 to 650,000 distinct CDR3 sequences, about an eighth of them present only once. Specimen: PBMCs, mostly from graft donor cells, collected 360 days after TCRalphabeta/CD19-depleted stem cell transplant. The receptors shown here come from a male patient younger than 18 who had a stem cell transplant for acute myeloid leukemia, so the T cells may come from the graft donor.

This clonotype was observed many times. The chain carries TRBV15 and TRBJ2-1; D gene unclear. The CDR3 extends over 15 amino acids. Germline CDR1 LNHNV, CDR2 YYDKDF (reference sequence). V lost 5 bases to trimming and J lost 2 bases, with 13 bases between them. CDR3 coding DNA: TGTGCCACCAGCGGTGACGTATCGGCCTACAATGAGCAGTTCTTC. Protein product: CATSGDVSAYNEQFF.

The rearrangement joins TRBV29-1 to TRBJ1-2, with TRBD1 identical over 8 bases. This CDR3 has 13 residues. Germline V gives CDR1 SQVTM, CDR2 ANQGSEA. The junction had 8 bases not matched to a gene; V was cut back by 4 bases and J by 7 bases. As DNA, the CDR3 is TGCAGCGTTGTCTGGCAGGGGGCGTCTGGCTACACCTTC. Translated: CSVVWQGASGYTF. Filled out from reference TRBV29-1 and TRBJ1-2, the complete variable domain reads SAVISQKPSRDICQRGTSLTIQCQVDSQVTMMFWYRQQPGQSLTLIATANQGSEATYESGFVIDKFPISRPNLTFSTLTVSNMSPEDSSIYLCSVVWQGASGYTFGSGTRLTVV.

This clonotype appeared a few times. This chain joins TRBV20-1 and TRBJ2-7; tentatively, D is TRBD2 (6 bases). This CDR3 is built from 15 residues. Between the trimmed V and J ends, which lost 3 bases and 3 bases, there was a span of 18 bases. Germline V gives CDR1 DFQATT, CDR2 SNEGSKA (reference sequence). The DNA of the CDR3 is TGCAGTGCTAGTCGGAGGGCCCGAGTTGGCTACGAGCAGTACTTC. Amino acids: CSASRRARVGYEQYF.

The rearrangement uses TRBV13 and TRBJ2-3; 10 nucleotides line up with TRBD1. Germline CDR1 PRHDT, CDR2 FYEKMQ (reference sequence). The ends lost 5 bases at V and 1 base at J; junction bases unmatched: 15. This CDR3 has 19 amino acids. The DNA for the CDR3 is TGTGCCAGCAGCACATTCGGGACAGGGGTTTTCCTTCGCACAGATACGCAGTATTTT. Translating it yields CASSTFGTGVFLRTDTQYF.

The rearrangement uses TRBV28 and TRBJ2-3; no clear D. Per germline, CDR1 MDHEN and CDR2 SYDVKM. There are 16 residues in the CDR3. V lost 4 bases and J 2 bases, leaving 16 bases between the germline ends. The DNA of the CDR3 is TGTGCCAGCAGTTCCCGAAGGTACTCCCCCACAGATACGCAGTATTTT. It specifies CASSSRRYSPTDTQYF. The whole variable domain, filled in from reference TRBV28 and TRBJ2-3, reads DVKVTQSSRYLVKRTGEKVFLECVQDMDHENMFWYRQDPGLGLRLIYFSYDVKMKEKGDIPEGYSVSREKKERFSLILESASTNQTSMYLCASSSRRYSPTDTQYFGPGTRLTVL.

The V and J genes are TRBV20-1 and TRBJ1-5; 7 positions agree with TRBD1. V trimming: 3 bases; J trimming: 5 bases; junction bases outside the gene matches: 7. This CDR3 is built from 14 residues. Germline CDR1 and CDR2: DFQATT and SNEGSKA (reference sequence). The CDR3 here is CSASRGPQDQPQHF. CDR3 nucleotide sequence: TGCAGTGCTAGTAGGGGGCCCCAGGATCAGCCCCAGCATTTT.

This chain uses TRBV12-3 or TRBV12-4 with TRBJ2-3; D remains ambiguous. The CDR3 loop spans 15 amino acids. Trimming removed 4 bases at V and 8 bases at J, with 19 bases between. CDR3 coding DNA: TGTGCCAGCAGTTCCCTAAGAGACGATTACGGTACGCAGTATTTT. It yields the protein CASSSLRDDYGTQYF.

The chain joins TRBV4-2 to TRBJ1-1; a possible D gene is TRBD1 (6 bases). Germline values: CDR1 LGHNA, CDR2 YNFKEQ. V was trimmed by 0 bases and J by 8 bases, leaving 13 bases between them. The CDR3 is 14 residues long. The CDR3 is CASSQEPGAPEAFF. The CDR3 nucleotides are TGTGCCAGCAGCCAAGAACCAGGGGCCCCGGAAGCTTTCTTT.

This clonotype was counted a few times. V gene TRBV12-3 or TRBV12-4 combines with J gene TRBJ1-5; D possibly corresponds to TRBD1 (6 bases). CDR3 length: 13 amino acids. Trimming shortened V by 6 bases and J by 4 bases, and 10 bases separated the two germline ends. The chain's CDR3 is CASSRGANQPQHF. CDR3 DNA: TGTGCCAGCAGCAGGGGCGCGAATCAGCCCCAGCATTTT.

This clonotype was seen ten or more times. V usage is TRBV20-1 and J usage is TRBJ2-2, with a tentative D call TRBD2 (5 bases). V lost 2 bases, J lost 1 base, and 8 bases lay in between. Germline V gives CDR1 DFQATT, CDR2 SNEGSKA (reference sequence). CDR3 length: 14 amino acids. CDR3 sequence: CSARLAENTGELFF. CDR3 DNA sequence: TGCAGTGCTAGACTAGCTGAGAACACCGGGGAGCTGTTTTTT.

The chain has TRBV28 and TRBJ2-7; no clear D gene. The ends were cut back, 10 bases at V and 6 bases at J, with 19 bases in the middle. The CDR3 is 13 amino acids. The germline V gene has CDR1 MDHEN and CDR2 SYDVKM. CDR3 in amino acids: CAKGPNAAPEQYF. The CDR3 nucleotides are TGTGCCAAGGGCCCCAACGCGGCCCCCGAGCAGTACTTC. The complete variable domain, with remaining parts taken from reference TRBV28 and TRBJ2-7, reads DVKVTQSSRYLVKRTGEKVFLECVQDMDHENMFWYRQDPGLGLRLIYFSYDVKMKEKGDIPEGYSVSREKKERFSLILESASTNQTSMYLCAKGPNAAPEQYFGPGTRLTVT.

The rearrangement links TRBV20-1 to TRBJ2-2, with TRBD2 matching over 9 bases. CDR1 and CDR2 from the germline V gene are DFQATT and SNEGSKA (reference sequence). The length of the CDR3 is 17 residues. J gave up 2 bases and V 7 bases, and 14 bases lay outside the gene matches. Here the CDR3 DNA reads TGCAGTGGCCTTCATAGCGGGAGTACAGTCAACACCGGGGAGCTGTTTTTT. The encoded protein is CSGLHSGSTVNTGELFF.

The V call is TRBV6-2 or TRBV6-3, the J call TRBJ2-7; no clear D gene. The CDR3 sequence is 16 residues long. Germline V gene lookup returns CDR1 MNHEY and CDR2 SVGEGT. Trimming removed 2 bases from V and 2 bases from J, with 16 bases in between. The CDR3 sequence: CASSYSLPNLPYEQYF. The CDR3 region has the DNA TGTGCCAGCAGTTACAGCTTACCTAACCTTCCCTACGAGCAGTACTTC.

This clonotype was seen at least ten times. The chain combines TRBV5-1 with TRBJ2-3; D gene uncertain. CDR1 SGHRS and CDR2 YFSETQ come from the germline V gene. CDR3 length equals 14 residues. The ends were cut back, 0 bases at V and 6 bases at J, with 11 bases in the middle. CDR3 in amino acids: CASSLEGRTDTQYF. In DNA, the CDR3 is TGCGCCAGCAGCTTGGAAGGGCGGACCGATACGCAGTATTTT.